This T cell receptor (beta chain) was captured in a study of shared clonotypes between healthy human individuals (dated by TCRdb to 2019 to 2021). Regarding the research as a whole: Two women and three men aged 18 to 49 years were included in the cohort. For each donor, CD4 naive and CD4 memory were each run on three plates, CD8 naive on two plates, and CD8 memory on one plate. To estimate repertoire size and how much clonotype sharing occurs between individuals, the study deeply sequenced the blood TCR repertoires of roughly 5 healthy adults. Different laboratories and diverse techniques were used to prepare libraries and sequence TCR repertoires, to increase sequencing depth and limit assay-specific biases. Each donor's leukapheresis produced roughly between roughly 0.85 and 9.5 billion PBMCs. Study-level results and caveats: Sampling was restricted to blood, and TCR repertoires in tissues likely differ from the TCR repertoires found in blood. Across four donors, 4.5% to 6.5% of naive CD4, approximately 3.5% of naive CD8, about 2.3% of memory CD4, and 0.4% of memory CD8 clonotypes were shared. The genetic and exposure-history diversity represented was limited by the small number of donors. Even with the large sequencing depth, rarefaction of the sorted-subset datasets indicated that sequencing was incomplete. Pairwise subsampling indicated that sequencing depth was expected to affect the degree of clonotype sharing among donors. Naive subsets generally had larger estimated clonotype richness than memory subsets. Higher generation probabilities were observed for clonotypes shared by all four sorted-subset donors than for non-shared clonotypes.

TCR CDR3 regions were amplified from genomic DNA by multiplex PCR using the deep immunoSEQ assay. For each cell subset, the extracted genomic DNA was distributed evenly across all wells of several immunoSEQ 96-well plates, and each plate served as one replicate. For sorted subsets, around 0.2 ug of genomic DNA, equivalent to 25,000 to 35,000 T cell genomes, went into each replicate PCR. Purified libraries were quantified with a Qubit 3.0 fluorometer, sized on a Bioanalyzer 2100, and re-quantified with the KAPA Library Quantification kit. A separate single-read 150-cycle Illumina NextSeq 550 flow cell was used to sequence each immunoSEQ 96-well plate. The authors processed their data as follows. Because only junctional sequences without quality scores were contained in the immunoSEQ output, filtering matching that applied to full-length reads could not be performed. To assign V/J genes and CDR3, sequences were annotated against IMGT germline references using PyIR, a Python wrapper for IgBLAST v1.9. Reads were removed for weak V/J assignments (E-value above 1e-6), missing CDR3, stop codons, out-of-frame junctions, or ambiguous translated residues. V3J clonotypes were defined as sequences sharing an identical inferred V gene, J gene, and CDR3 amino acid sequence. Percentage overlap between repertoires was computed as shared unique clonotypes divided by the size of the smaller repertoire. RTK rarefaction, the Chao1 estimator, and Recon v2.1 estimates of unobserved clonotypes were used to assess repertoire richness. Generation probabilities were computed with OLGA for all TCRbeta clonotypes obtained by the gDNA method from several donors. TCRdb limited this immuneACCESS table to in-frame rearrangements with V and J called. A share of clones is missing; checked studies link under half to unresolved V genes, and the rest is unexplained. V and J calls and clone size come straight from that table; D and trimming were deduced from the DNA. This sample is represented by some 2,400,000 clones; approximately 96% of them were singletons. The ten largest make up around 0.13% of the sample.

Including cysteine and phenylalanine, the CDR3 has 13 amino acids. The kept DNA is CDR3 alone, 39 bases in frame from the first base. The germline V gene encodes CDR1 SQVTM and CDR2 ANQGSEA. V gives up 7 bases and J gives up 4 bases, and the segment between their germline ends measures 13 bases. On this clone itself: No cognate antigen has been identified for it. No base-level quality is on record; no much larger clone is a single base apart.

The donors were healthy, HIV-negative adults with no recently reported acute infections or vaccinations. Every donor was a Caucasian adult living in Nashville, Tennessee, USA. CD4+ T cells were enriched by magnetic negative selection; naive cells were then positively selected on CD45RA, and the negative fraction formed the memory subset. Blood was obtained by leukapheresis, after which PBMCs were separated by Ficoll-Histopaque density gradient centrifugation and cryopreserved in liquid nitrogen vapor phase. Purity and quantity of every magnetically sorted T cell population were checked by analytical flow cytometry. Each sorted fraction had its genomic DNA isolated and then quantified by UV absorbance on a Nanodrop 2000c.

Material for sequencing was naive CD4+ T cells sorted from blood. This specimen's cell subset or site label, per the study, means: CD45RA+ positively selected. The rearranged segments are TRBV29-1 and TRBJ2-2, with TRBD2 perhaps the D gene, on 5 matching bases. The TCR originated in a young man in good health. The CDR3 sequence is CSALRESTGELFF. The DNA sequence follows: TGCAGCGCGTTGAGGGAGTCCACCGGGGAGCTGTTTTTT.